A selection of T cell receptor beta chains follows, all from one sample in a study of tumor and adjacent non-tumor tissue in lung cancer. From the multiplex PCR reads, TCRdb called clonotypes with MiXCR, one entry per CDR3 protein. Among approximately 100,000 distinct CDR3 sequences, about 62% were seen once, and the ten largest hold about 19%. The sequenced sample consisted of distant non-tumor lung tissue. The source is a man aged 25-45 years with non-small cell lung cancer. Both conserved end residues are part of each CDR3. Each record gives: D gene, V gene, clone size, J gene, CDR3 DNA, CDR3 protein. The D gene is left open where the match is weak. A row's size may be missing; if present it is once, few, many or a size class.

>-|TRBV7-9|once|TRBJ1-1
TGTGTCAGCAGCTCCCTAAACAGGAACTCCGAAGCTTTCTTT
CVSSSLNRNSEAFF
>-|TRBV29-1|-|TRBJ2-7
TGCATCGCTGGGTCGGACAGATTAACCTCCTACGAGCAGTACTTC
CIAGSDRLTSYEQYF
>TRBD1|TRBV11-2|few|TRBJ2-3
TGTGCCAGCAGGGACAGGTGGCGTACAGATACGCAGTATTTT
CASRDRWRTDTQYF
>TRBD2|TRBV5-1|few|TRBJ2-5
TGCGCCAGCAGCTTGGAAATTAGCGGGAAAGAGACCCAGTACTTC
CASSLEISGKETQYF
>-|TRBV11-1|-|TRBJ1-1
TGTGCCAGCATCTTAGCGAGCGGTGAAGCTTTCTTT
CASILASGEAFF
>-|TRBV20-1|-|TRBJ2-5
TGCAGTGCGAGGCCCGGGAATAGGCAAGAGACCCAGTATTTC
CSARPGNRQETQYF
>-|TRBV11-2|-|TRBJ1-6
TGCACCAGCAGCTACCGGGCCGATAATTCACCCCTCCACTTT
CTSSYRADNSPLHF
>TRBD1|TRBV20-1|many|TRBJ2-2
TGCAGTGCCCCGGGACAGGGGGCGGACACCGGGGAGCTGTTTTTT
CSAPGQGADTGELFF
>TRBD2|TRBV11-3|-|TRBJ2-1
TGTGCCAGCAGCCGAGTAGCGGGAAACAATGAGCAGTTCTTC
CASSRVAGNNEQFF
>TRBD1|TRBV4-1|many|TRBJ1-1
TGCGCCAGCAGCCTTCCCGGGACAGGGTCCCATACTTTTGAAGCTTTCTTT
CASSLPGTGSHTFEAFF
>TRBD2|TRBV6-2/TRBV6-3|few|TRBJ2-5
TGTGCCAGCAGTTACGTCGGGGGGATAGGCCCAGAGACCCAGTACTTC
CASSYVGGIGPETQYF
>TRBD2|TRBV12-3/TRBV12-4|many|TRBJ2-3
TGTGCCAGCAGGCGGGGGGAAGGTTCAGATACGCAGTATTTT
CASRRGEGSDTQYF
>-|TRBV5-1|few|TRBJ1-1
TGCGCCAGCAGCTTGGATCCCGGGGGCGGAACTGAAGCTTTCTTT
CASSLDPGGGTEAFF
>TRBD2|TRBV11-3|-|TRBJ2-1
TGTGCCAGCTGCTTAGCCAGCGGGGCTTTTAGCCCCTACAATGAGCAGTTCTTC
CASCLASGAFSPYNEQFF